The 32 T cell receptor beta chains below come from one sample, sequenced in a study of T cell responses to AZD1222 COVID-19 vaccine. Repertoires were generated with immunoSEQ multiplex PCR, while TCRdb's copy carries only in-frame clones and drops some. The sample includes about 110,000 clones, 92% of them seen just once. The sequencing used peripheral blood, collected on day 0 of AZD1222 vaccination. These receptors were obtained from an adult in good health.

The chain combines TRBV7-3 with TRBJ2-5, with D maybe TRBD2 (6 bases). Per the germline V gene, CDR1 is SGHTA and CDR2 is FQGTGA. Trimming shortened V by 6 bases and J by 1 base, and 12 bases separated the two germline ends. The CDR3 length is 14 residues. The CDR3 DNA is TGTGCCAGCAGTCAAATGGGGGGCCAAGAGACCCAGTACTTC. Protein product: CASSQMGGQETQYF.

J is TRBJ1-5 and V is TRBV10-1, with D tentatively TRBD1 (6 bases). V lost 9 bases, J lost 0 bases, and 30 bases lay in between. The CDR3 runs 20 residues. From germline, CDR1 is WNHNN and CDR2 SYGVQD (reference sequence). The CDR3 region is CASRRPLKGDRPNSNQPQHF. CDR3 coding DNA: TGCGCCAGTCGTCGTCCCCTCAAGGGGGATCGGCCCAATAGCAATCAGCCCCAGCATTTT.

J is TRBJ1-1 and V is TRBV7-9, with D possibly TRBD1 on 6 matching bases. The germline CDR1 and CDR2 sequences are SEHNR and FQNEAQ (reference sequence). The CDR3 totals 13 residues. With 8 bases removed from V and 1 base from J, the gap between germline ends came to 11 bases. In DNA, the CDR3 is TGTGCCAGCGAGGGGACACCGAACACTGAAGCTTTCTTT. Protein: CASEGTPNTEAFF.

The genes are TRBV16 and TRBJ2-1; D remains ambiguous. V was cut by 0 bases and J by 6 bases, with 9 bases left in between. The CDR3 has 14 amino acids. Germline V gene data show CDR1 as KGHSY and CDR2 as FQNENV. The CDR3 loop reads CASSQSATINEQFF. The CDR3 nucleotides are TGTGCCAGCAGCCAATCGGCCACAATCAATGAGCAGTTCTTC.

This chain connects TRBV5-8 to TRBJ2-7; a weak D match, TRBD2 (5 bases). CDR1 is SGHTS and CDR2 is YDEGEE in the germline V gene. V lost 2 bases, J lost 3 bases, and 15 bases lay in between. This CDR3 comprises 15 residues. The CDR3 nucleotides read TGTGCCAGCAGCTTTCGGGGTGGGAGAGGCTACGAGCAGTACTTC. Translated: CASSFRGGRGYEQYF.

The chain couples TRBV4-3 to TRBJ2-1, with 7 bases that match TRBD1. The CDR3 runs 15 residues. The J segment lost 2 bases and the V segment lost 1 base, leaving 2 bases of the junction unmatched. From germline, CDR1 is LGHNA and CDR2 YSLEER. The CDR3 nucleotides are TGCGCCAGCAGCCAAGGCCAGGGGGCCTACAATGAGCAGTTCTTC. Its translation: CASSQGQGAYNEQFF.

The sample holds one count of this clone. The rearrangement joins TRBV25-1 to TRBJ2-3; D assignment may be TRBD1 or TRBD2 (5 bases each). Trimming pared 7 bases from V and 5 bases from J, leaving 16 bases between. CDR1 is MGHDK and CDR2 is SYGVNS in the germline V gene. The length of the CDR3 is 14 residues. CDR3 coding DNA: TGTGCCAGCATTTCCGGGGCCGCTGGAGATACGCAGTATTTT. It translates to CASISGAAGDTQYF.

The chain recombines TRBV3-1 (or the pseudogene TRBV3-2) with TRBJ1-5; maybe TRBD1 (5 bases). The CDR3 spans 19 residues. Looked up from germline, CDR1 is LGHDT and CDR2 is YNNKEL (reference sequence). The V and J ends lost 0 bases and 0 bases respectively, with 18 bases between them. As DNA, the CDR3 is TGTGCCAGCAGCCAAGACTATCTAACTCAGGGAGATAGCAATCAGCCCCAGCATTTT. Residues: CASSQDYLTQGDSNQPQHF.

The V call is TRBV19, the J call TRBJ1-3; D remains unclear. Germline loops: CDR1 LNHDA, CDR2 SQIVND (reference sequence). This CDR3 is built from 15 residues. Trimming took 7 bases from V and 0 from J, leaving 13 bases between them. The CDR3 loop reads CASTYDGTSGNTIYF. CDR3 nucleotide sequence: TGTGCCAGTACTTATGACGGAACCTCTGGAAACACCATATATTTT.

This sequence joins TRBV6-5 and TRBJ1-4, with unresolved D. V was clipped by 2 bases and J by 0 bases, with 10 bases between them. In germline, CDR1 is MNHEY, CDR2 SVGAGI. The CDR3 totals 16 residues. CDR3 protein: CASSYSRQSTNEKLFF. CDR3 DNA sequence: TGTGCCAGCAGTTACAGTAGGCAGTCAACTAATGAAAAACTGTTTTTT.

The V call is TRBV9, the J call TRBJ1-6; 7 positions match TRBD1. The CDR3 spans 15 residues. CDR1 SGDLS and CDR2 YYNGEE come from the germline V gene. V trimming: 1 base; J trimming: 7 bases; junction bases outside the gene matches: 5. The CDR3 DNA sequence: TGTGCCAGCAGCGTACAGGGGGAAAGGAATTCACCCCTCCACTTT. Its translation: CASSVQGERNSPLHF.

V is TRBV6-5 and J is TRBJ1-2, with TRBD1 matching over 9 bases. From germline, CDR1 is MNHEY and CDR2 SVGAGI. This CDR3 has 16 amino acids. J lost 6 bases, V lost 4 bases, and 12 bases had no gene match. The CDR3 region is CASSWDRESMGNGYTF. CDR3 bases: TGTGCCAGCAGTTGGGACAGGGAATCCATGGGAAATGGCTACACCTTC.

The chain has TRBV5-5 and TRBJ2-6; the D gene could be TRBD1 or TRBD2 (6 bases each). The CDR3 loop spans 16 amino acids. V gave up 7 bases and J gave up 0 bases, with 14 bases separating them. Germline V gives CDR1 SGHKS, CDR2 YYEKEE (reference sequence). CDR3 residues: CASVLGGSSGANVLTF. CDR3 nucleotide sequence: TGTGCCAGCGTCTTGGGGGGCAGCTCTGGGGCCAACGTCCTGACTTTC.

This sequence joins TRBV5-8 and TRBJ2-5; D is uncertain. Germline V gene data show CDR1 as SGHTS and CDR2 as YDEGEE. Trimming left V 4 bases short and J 5 bases short, with 6 bases between. The CDR3 length is 11 residues. The DNA of the CDR3 is TGTGCCAGCAGCCCCTGGGAGACCCAGTACTTC. Encoded protein: CASSPWETQYF.

V usage is TRBV20-1 and J usage is TRBJ2-1; D perhaps matches TRBD2 (5 bases). The CDR3 extends over 11 amino acids. Germline lookup yields CDR1 DFQATT and CDR2 SNEGSKA (reference sequence). The V gene lost 7 bases and the J gene lost 4 bases, with 8 bases spanning the gap. CDR3 in amino acids: CSVEGYNEQFF. The CDR3 nucleotides are TGCAGTGTTGAGGGATACAATGAGCAGTTCTTC.

V and J are TRBV18 and TRBJ1-6; tentatively, D is TRBD1 (5 bases). Per germline, CDR1 KGHSH and CDR2 LQKENI. CDR3 size: 15 residues. Deletions cut 2 bases from V and 9 bases from J, with 14 bases between. CDR3 bases: TGTGCCAGCTCACCAAGCAGGGTTGGTACTTCACCCCTCCACTTT. This translates into CASSPSRVGTSPLHF.

The chain combines TRBV10-3 with TRBJ2-4, with D hard to call. Germline V CDR1 and CDR2: ENHRY, SYGVKD. This CDR3 spans 15 amino acids. V lost 3 bases, J lost 5 bases, and 14 bases lay in between. CDR3 sequence reads: CAISDGPVSQNIQYF. For the CDR3, the DNA is TGTGCCATCAGTGATGGCCCAGTGTCTCAAAACATTCAGTACTTC.

This chain uses TRBV30 with TRBJ2-2; TRBD2 aligns across 8 bases. Unmatched junction bases numbered 3, after V lost 3 bases and J lost 3 bases. The CDR3 runs to 14 residues. CDR1 GTSNPN and CDR2 SVGIG come from the germline V gene (reference sequence). The CDR3 region is CAWRGLAYTGELFF. DNA for the CDR3: TGTGCCTGGAGAGGACTAGCCTACACCGGGGAGCTGTTTTTT.

Details on this clone: The junction and the germline gene differ at one end; a read error may be behind it. Other DNA sequences of this sample code for an identical CDR3. The DNA for the CDR3 is TGCGCCAGCAGCTCAGGACCGGATAATTCACCCCTCCACTTT. Translation: CASSSGPDNSPLHF. The chain employs TRBV3-1 (or the pseudogene TRBV3-2) and TRBJ1-6; D uncertain. The germline V gene encodes CDR1 LGHDT and CDR2 YNNKEL (reference sequence). The length of the CDR3 is 14 residues.

The chain recombines TRBV5-1 with TRBJ2-3; 14 bases line up with TRBD2. J lost 0 bases, V lost 0 bases, and 3 bases had no gene match. The V gene's germline CDR1 is SGHRS and CDR2 YFSETQ. The CDR3 is 18 residues long. The CDR3 region has the DNA TGCGCCAGCAGCTTGGGGACTAGCGGGAGGACTAGCACAGATACGCAGTATTTT. It yields the protein CASSLGTSGRTSTDTQYF.

This clone has just one count. The rearrangement joins TRBV19 to TRBJ1-5; D is unresolved. Trimming cost V 5 bases and J 5 bases, with 7 bases left between them. The length of the CDR3 is 12 residues. Germline CDR1 reads LNHDA; CDR2 reads SQIVND (reference sequence). The CDR3 spells CASSPPYQPQHF. For the CDR3, the DNA is TGTGCCAGTAGTCCTCCTTATCAGCCCCAGCATTTT.

The DNA of the CDR3 is TGTGCCAGCAGCCACACGACAGGGGAGCAGTTCTTC. Its translation: CASSHTTGEQFF. The chain recombines TRBV3-1 (or the pseudogene TRBV3-2) with TRBJ2-1; 7 bases map to TRBD1. Germline assignment: CDR1 LGHDT and CDR2 YNNKEL (reference sequence). Trimming removed 3 bases from V and 10 bases from J; junction bases left unmatched: 3. This CDR3 has 12 residues.

V gene TRBV27 combines with J gene TRBJ2-7; TRBD1 or TRBD2 may be the D gene (5 bases each). CDR1 MNHEY and CDR2 SMNVEV come from the germline V gene (reference sequence). Deletions cut 6 bases from V and 1 base from J, with 16 bases between. The CDR3 contains 15 residues. The CDR3 reads CASSFLGTASYEQYF. CDR3 nucleotide sequence: TGTGCCAGCAGCTTTCTTGGGACGGCTTCCTACGAGCAGTACTTC.

The J gene is TRBJ1-1, the V gene TRBV5-1, with a possible D match to TRBD1 (6 bases). Germline values: CDR1 SGHRS, CDR2 YFSETQ. Trimming removed 0 bases at V and 2 bases at J, with 8 bases between. The CDR3 has 14 amino acids. In DNA form, the CDR3 reads TGCGCCAGCAGCTTGGAGGGGGACAACACTGAAGCTTTCTTT. This sequence encodes CASSLEGDNTEAFF.

This sequence joins TRBV4-1 and TRBJ1-5; no reliable D call. CDR1 and CDR2 (germline): MGHRA, YSYEKL. Trimming pared 0 bases from V and 7 bases from J, leaving 13 bases between. This CDR3 is 15 amino acids long. The CDR3 DNA follows: TGCGCCAGCAGCCAAGATGAGGGAGGTTACCAGCCCCAGCATTTT. It yields the protein CASSQDEGGYQPQHF.

This sequence joins TRBV28 and TRBJ1-5; TRBD1 is a possible D gene (6 bases). Trimming left V 1 base short and J 6 bases short, with 13 bases between. Germline V gives CDR1 MDHEN, CDR2 SYDVKM. The length of the CDR3 is 15 residues. The CDR3 coding sequence is TGTGCCAGCAGTTTATTGGGGGGCAATGGTCAGCCCCAGCATTTT. This codes for CASSLLGGNGQPQHF.

The CDR3 protein is CAWSVRGQTSGNTIYF. The CDR3 nucleotides read TGTGCCTGGAGTGTACGTGGACAGACCTCTGGAAACACCATATATTTT. The rearrangement uses TRBV30 and TRBJ1-3; D might be TRBD1 (6 bases). The V gene's germline CDR1 is GTSNPN and CDR2 SVGIG (reference sequence). Deletions cut 0 bases from V and 0 bases from J, with 12 bases between. This CDR3 is built from 16 residues.

The chain links TRBV7-3 to TRBJ2-3, with 7 bases matching TRBD1. CDR1 and CDR2 from the germline V gene are SGHTA and FQGTGA. This CDR3 contains 14 residues. V dropped 4 bases and J dropped 6; count of bases not matched to a gene: 7. CDR3 sequence: CASSSQGRGDTQYF. The CDR3 nucleotides read TGTGCCAGCAGCTCACAGGGGCGCGGGGATACGCAGTATTTT.

The rearrangement joins TRBV3-1 (or the pseudogene TRBV3-2) to TRBJ2-3; D ambiguous. Trimming cost V 6 bases and J 6 bases, with 10 bases left between them. Per germline, CDR1 LGHDT and CDR2 YNNKEL (reference sequence). This CDR3 is built from 12 residues. The CDR3 sequence is CASSPLGDTQYF. The CDR3 DNA sequence: TGTGCCAGCAGTCCTCTTGGCGATACGCAGTATTTT.

The chain combines TRBV24-1 with TRBJ1-1; D is unclear. The V gene lost 2 bases and the J gene lost 1 base, with 4 bases spanning the gap. In germline, CDR1 is KGHDR, CDR2 SFDVKD. This CDR3 region has 13 residues. The CDR3: CATSDSANTEAFF. The DNA for the CDR3 is TGTGCCACCAGTGATTCGGCGAACACTGAAGCTTTCTTT.

The V gene is TRBV7-2, the J gene TRBJ2-7, with TRBD2 matching 9 bases. After removal of 3 bases from V and 2 bases from J, the junction contained 5 bases not matched to a gene. The CDR3 consists of 15 residues. Germline-derived CDR1 and CDR2 are SGHTA and FQGNSA. The chain's CDR3 is CASSFTLAGPYEQYF. CDR3 in DNA: TGTGCCAGCAGCTTCACCCTAGCGGGACCCTACGAGCAGTACTTC.

The genes are TRBV5-1 and TRBJ2-7, with 12 bases matching TRBD1. CDR1 is SGHRS, CDR2 YFSETQ, per germline. The CDR3 is 18 residues long. V gave up 1 base and J gave up 0 bases; unmatched junction bases: 8. The CDR3 coding sequence is TGCGCCAGCAGCTTGCCCGGGACAGGGGGCCCGAGCTCCTACGAGCAGTACTTC. It yields the protein CASSLPGTGGPSSYEQYF.